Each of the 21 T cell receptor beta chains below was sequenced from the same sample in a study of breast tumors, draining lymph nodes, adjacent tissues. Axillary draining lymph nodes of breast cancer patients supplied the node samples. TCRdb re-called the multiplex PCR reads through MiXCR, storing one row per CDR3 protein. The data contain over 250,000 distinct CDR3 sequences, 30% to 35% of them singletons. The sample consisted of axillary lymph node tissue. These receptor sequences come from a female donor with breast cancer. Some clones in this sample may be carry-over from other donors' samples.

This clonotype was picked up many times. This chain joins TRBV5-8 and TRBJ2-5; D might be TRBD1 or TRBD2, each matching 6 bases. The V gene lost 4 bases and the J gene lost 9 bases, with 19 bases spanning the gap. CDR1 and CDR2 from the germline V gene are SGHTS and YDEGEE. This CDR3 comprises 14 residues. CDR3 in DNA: TGTGCCAGCAGCCCGGCGCGGCTGGAGGGGGCCCAGTACTTC. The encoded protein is CASSPARLEGAQYF.

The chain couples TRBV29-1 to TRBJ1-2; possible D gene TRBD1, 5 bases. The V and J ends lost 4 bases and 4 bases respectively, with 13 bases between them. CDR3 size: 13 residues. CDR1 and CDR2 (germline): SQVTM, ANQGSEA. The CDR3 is CSVGTGFPYGYTF. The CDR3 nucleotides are TGCAGCGTTGGAACAGGTTTTCCCTATGGCTACACCTTC.

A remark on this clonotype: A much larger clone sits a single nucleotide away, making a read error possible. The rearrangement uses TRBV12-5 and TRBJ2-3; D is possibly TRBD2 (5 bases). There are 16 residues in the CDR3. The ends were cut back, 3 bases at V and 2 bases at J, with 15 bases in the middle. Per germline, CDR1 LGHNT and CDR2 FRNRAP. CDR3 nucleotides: TGTGCTAGTGGTTTCGTAGTGGCGGGCCTCACAGATACGCAGTATTTT. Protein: CASGFVVAGLTDTQYF.

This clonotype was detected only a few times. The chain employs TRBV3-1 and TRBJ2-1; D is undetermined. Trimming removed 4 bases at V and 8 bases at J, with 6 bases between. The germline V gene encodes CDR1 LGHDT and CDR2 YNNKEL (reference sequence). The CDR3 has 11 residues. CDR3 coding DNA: TGTGCCAGCAGCCTTCTCTATGAGCAGTTCTTC. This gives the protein CASSLLYEQFF.

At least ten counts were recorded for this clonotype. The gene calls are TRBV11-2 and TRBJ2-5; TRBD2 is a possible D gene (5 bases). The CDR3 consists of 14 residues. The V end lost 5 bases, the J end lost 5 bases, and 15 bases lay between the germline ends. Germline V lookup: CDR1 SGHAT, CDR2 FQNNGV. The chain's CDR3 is CASSRPGRRETQYF. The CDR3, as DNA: TGTGCCAGCAGCCGCCCGGGAAGGCGCGAGACCCAGTACTTC.

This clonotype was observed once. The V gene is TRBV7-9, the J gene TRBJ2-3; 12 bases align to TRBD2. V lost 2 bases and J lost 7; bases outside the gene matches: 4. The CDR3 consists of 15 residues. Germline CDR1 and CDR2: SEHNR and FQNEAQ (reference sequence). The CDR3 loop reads CASSLPSGRVNTQYF. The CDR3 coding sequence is TGTGCCAGCAGCTTACCTAGCGGGAGGGTGAATACGCAGTATTTT.

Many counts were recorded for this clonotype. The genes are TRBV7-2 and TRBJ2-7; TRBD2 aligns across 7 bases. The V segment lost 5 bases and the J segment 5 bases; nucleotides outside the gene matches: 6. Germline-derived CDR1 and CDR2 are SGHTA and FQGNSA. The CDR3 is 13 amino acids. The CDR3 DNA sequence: TGTGCCAGCAGCCGCGGGAGTACCGACGAGCAGTACTTC. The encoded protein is CASSRGSTDEQYF.

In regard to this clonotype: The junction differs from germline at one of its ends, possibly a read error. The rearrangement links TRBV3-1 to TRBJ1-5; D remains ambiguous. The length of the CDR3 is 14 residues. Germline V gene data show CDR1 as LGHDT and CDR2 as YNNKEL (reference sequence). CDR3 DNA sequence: TGTGCCAGCAGCCAAGATAATACGAATCGGCCCCAGCATTTT. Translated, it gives CASSQDNTNRPQHF.

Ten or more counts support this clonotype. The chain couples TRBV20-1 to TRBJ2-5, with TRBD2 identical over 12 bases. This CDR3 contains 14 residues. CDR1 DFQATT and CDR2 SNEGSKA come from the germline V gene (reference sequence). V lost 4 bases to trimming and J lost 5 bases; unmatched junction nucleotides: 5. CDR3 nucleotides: TGCAGTGCTACGACTAGCGGGAGAGGCGAGACCCAGTACTTC. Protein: CSATTSGRGETQYF.

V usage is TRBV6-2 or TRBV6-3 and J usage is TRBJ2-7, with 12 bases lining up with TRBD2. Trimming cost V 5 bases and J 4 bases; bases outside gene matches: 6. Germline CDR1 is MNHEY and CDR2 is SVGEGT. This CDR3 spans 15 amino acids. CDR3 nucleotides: TGTGCCAGCAGTCGACTAGCGGGAGACGGATACGAGCAGTACTTC. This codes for CASSRLAGDGYEQYF.

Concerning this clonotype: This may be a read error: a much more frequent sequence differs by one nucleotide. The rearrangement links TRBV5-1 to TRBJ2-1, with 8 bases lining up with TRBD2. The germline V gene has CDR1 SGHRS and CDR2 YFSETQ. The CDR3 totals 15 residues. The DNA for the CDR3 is TGCGCCAGCAGCTTGTCTAGCGGGCTTTACAATGGGCAGTTCTTC. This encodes CASSLSSGLYNGQFF. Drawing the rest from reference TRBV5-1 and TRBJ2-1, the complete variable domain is KAGVTQTPRYLIKTRGQQVTLSCSPISGHRSVSWYQQTPGQGLQFLFEYFSETQRNKGNFPGRFSGRQFSNSRSEMNVSTLELGDSALYLCASSLSSGLYNGQFFGPGTRLTVL.

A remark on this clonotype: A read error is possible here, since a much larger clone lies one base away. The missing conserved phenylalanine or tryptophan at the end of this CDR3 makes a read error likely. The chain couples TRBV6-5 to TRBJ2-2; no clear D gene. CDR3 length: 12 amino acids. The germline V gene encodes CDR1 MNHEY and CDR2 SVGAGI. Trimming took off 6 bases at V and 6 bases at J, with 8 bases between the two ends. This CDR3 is CASRVVSGELFL. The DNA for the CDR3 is TGTGCCAGCAGAGTGGTGTCCGGGGAGCTGTTTCTT.

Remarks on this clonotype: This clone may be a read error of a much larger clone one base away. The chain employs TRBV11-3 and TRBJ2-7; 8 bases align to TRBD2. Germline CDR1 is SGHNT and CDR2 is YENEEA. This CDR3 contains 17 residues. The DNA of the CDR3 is TGTGCCAGCAGCTTAGCGGGGGGGGTACTTTCTCCCTACGGGCAGTACTTC. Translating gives CASSLAGGVLSPYGQYF.

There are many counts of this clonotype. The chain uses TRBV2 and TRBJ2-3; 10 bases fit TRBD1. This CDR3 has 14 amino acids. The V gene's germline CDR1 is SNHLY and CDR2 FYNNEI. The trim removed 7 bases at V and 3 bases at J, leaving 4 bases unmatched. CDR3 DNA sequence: TGTGCCAGCACCGAGGGACAGGGGACAGATACGCAGTATTTT. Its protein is CASTEGQGTDTQYF.

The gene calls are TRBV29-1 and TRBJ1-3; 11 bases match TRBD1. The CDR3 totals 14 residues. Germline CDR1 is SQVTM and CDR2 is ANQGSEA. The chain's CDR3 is CQQSGQGAGNTIYF. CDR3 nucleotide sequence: TGCCAGCAGTCGGGACAGGGGGCTGGAAACACCATATATTTT.

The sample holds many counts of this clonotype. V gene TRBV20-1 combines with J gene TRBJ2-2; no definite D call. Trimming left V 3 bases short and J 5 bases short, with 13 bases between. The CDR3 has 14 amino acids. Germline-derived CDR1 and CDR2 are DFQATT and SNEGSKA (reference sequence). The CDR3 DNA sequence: TGCAGTGCTAGTGGGGATGCATTTACCGGGGAGCTGTTTTTT. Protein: CSASGDAFTGELFF.

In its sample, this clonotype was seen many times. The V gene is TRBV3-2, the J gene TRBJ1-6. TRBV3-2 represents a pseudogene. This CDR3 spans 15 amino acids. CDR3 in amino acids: CASSRLRSYNSPLHF. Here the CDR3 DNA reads TGTGCCAGCAGCCGCCTCCGGTCCTATAATTCACCCCTCCACTTT.

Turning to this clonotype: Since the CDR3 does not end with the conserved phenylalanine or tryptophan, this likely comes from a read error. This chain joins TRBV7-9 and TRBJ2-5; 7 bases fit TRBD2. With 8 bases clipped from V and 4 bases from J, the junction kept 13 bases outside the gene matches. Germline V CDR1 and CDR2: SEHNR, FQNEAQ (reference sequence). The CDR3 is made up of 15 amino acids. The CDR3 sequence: CASSILAGASETQYY. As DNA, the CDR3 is TGTGCCAGCTCTATACTGGCGGGAGCATCAGAGACCCAGTACTAC.

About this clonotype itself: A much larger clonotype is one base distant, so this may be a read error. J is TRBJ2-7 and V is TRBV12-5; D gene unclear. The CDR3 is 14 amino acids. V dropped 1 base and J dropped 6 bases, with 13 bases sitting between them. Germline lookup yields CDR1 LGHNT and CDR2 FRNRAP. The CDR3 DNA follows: TGTGCTAGTGGTTTGGCGCCCCCCCCGGGCGAGCAGTACTTC. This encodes CASGLAPPPGEQYF.

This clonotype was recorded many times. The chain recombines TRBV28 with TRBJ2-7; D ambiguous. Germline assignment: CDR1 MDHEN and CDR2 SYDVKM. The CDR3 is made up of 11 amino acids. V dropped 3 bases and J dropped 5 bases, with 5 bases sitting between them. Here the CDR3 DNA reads TGTGCCAGCAGTTTTCCCCACGAGCAGTACTTC. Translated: CASSFPHEQYF.

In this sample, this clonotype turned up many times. CDR3 amino acids: CSATLGTSQETQYF. For the CDR3, the DNA is TGCAGTGCTACTCTCGGGACATCCCAAGAGACCCAGTACTTC. The chain recombines TRBV20-1 with TRBJ2-5; D is perhaps TRBD1 (6 bases). This CDR3 region has 14 residues. Per the germline V gene, CDR1 is DFQATT and CDR2 is SNEGSKA (reference sequence). Trimming removed 4 bases from V and 1 base from J, with 13 bases in between.